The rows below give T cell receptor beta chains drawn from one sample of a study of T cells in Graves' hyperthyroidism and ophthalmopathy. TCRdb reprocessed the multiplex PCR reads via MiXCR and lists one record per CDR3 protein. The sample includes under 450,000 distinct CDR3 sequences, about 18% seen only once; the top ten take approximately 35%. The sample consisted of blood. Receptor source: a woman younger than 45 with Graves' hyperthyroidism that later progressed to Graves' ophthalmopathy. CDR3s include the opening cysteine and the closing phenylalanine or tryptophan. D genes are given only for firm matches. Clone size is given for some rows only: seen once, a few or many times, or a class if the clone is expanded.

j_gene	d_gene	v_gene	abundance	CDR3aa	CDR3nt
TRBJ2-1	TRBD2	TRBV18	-	CASSPPEAGGKNEQFF	TGTGCCAGCTCACCACCGGAGGCGGGAGGCAAAAATGAGCAGTTCTTC
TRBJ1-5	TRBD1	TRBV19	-	CASSIEEGARWGNQPQHF	TGTGCCAGTAGTATAGAAGAGGGGGCGAGATGGGGCAATCAGCCCCAGCATTTT
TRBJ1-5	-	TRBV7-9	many	CASSTDRVLNQPQHF	TGTGCCAGCAGCACAGACAGAGTCTTAAATCAGCCCCAGCATTTT
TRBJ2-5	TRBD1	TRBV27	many	CASSSRTGTLETQYF	TGTGCCAGCAGTTCCCGGACAGGGACATTAGAGACCCAGTACTTC
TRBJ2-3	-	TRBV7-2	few	CASSYGRFASTDTQYF	TGTGCCAGCAGCTACGGGAGATTTGCTAGCACAGATACGCAGTATTTT
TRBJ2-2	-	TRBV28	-	CASISGNTGELFF	TGTGCCAGCATCTCGGGGAACACCGGGGAGCTGTTTTTT
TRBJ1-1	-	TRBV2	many	CASSEVRTANTEAFF	TGTGCCAGCAGTGAAGTAAGAACAGCGAACACTGAAGCTTTCTTT
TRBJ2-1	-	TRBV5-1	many	CASSLLASSYNEQFF	TGCGCCAGCAGCTTATTAGCGAGCTCCTACAATGAGCAGTTCTTC
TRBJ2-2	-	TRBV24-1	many	CATSDLTDLGELFF	TGTGCCACCAGTGATTTGACCGACCTCGGGGAGCTGTTTTTT
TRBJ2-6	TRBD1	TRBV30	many	CAWAQGGGPGANVLTF	TGTGCCTGGGCACAGGGGGGCGGGCCTGGGGCCAACGTCCTGACTTTC